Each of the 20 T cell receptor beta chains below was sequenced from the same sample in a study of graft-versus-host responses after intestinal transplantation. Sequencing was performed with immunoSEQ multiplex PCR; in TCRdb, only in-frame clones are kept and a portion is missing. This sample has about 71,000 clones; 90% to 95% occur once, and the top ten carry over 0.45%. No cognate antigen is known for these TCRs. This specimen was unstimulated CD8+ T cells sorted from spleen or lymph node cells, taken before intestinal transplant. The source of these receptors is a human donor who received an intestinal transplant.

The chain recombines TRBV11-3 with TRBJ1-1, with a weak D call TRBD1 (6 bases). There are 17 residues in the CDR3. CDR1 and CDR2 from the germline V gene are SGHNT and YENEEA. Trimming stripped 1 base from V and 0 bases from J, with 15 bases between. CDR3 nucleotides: TGTGCCAGCAGCTTAGTGCCAACGGGACACTTGAACACTGAAGCTTTCTTT. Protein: CASSLVPTGHLNTEAFF. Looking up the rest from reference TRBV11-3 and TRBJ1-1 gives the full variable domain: EAGVVQSPRYKIIEKKQPVAFWCNPISGHNTLYWYLQNLGQGPELLIRYENEEAVDDSQLPKDRFSAERLKGVDSTLKIQPAELGDSAVYLCASSLVPTGHLNTEAFFGQGTRLTVV.

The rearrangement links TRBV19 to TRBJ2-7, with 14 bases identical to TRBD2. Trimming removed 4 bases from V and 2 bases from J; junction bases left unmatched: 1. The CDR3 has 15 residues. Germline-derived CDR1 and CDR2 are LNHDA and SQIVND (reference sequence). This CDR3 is CASSTGLAGAYEQYF. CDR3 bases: TGTGCCAGTAGTACGGGACTAGCGGGGGCCTACGAGCAGTACTTC.

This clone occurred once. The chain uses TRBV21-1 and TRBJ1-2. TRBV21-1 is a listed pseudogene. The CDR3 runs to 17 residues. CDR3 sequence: CASSKRPPGRPNYGYTF. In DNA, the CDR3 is TGTGCCAGCAGCAAACGCCCCCCGGGCAGACCTAACTATGGCTACACCTTC.

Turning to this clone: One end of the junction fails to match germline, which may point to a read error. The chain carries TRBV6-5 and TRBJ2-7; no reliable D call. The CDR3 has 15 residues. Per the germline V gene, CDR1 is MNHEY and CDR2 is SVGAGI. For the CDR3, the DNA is TGTGCCAGCAGTTACTCCCGGAGCGCCTCCAACGAGCAGTACTTC. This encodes CASSYSRSASNEQYF.

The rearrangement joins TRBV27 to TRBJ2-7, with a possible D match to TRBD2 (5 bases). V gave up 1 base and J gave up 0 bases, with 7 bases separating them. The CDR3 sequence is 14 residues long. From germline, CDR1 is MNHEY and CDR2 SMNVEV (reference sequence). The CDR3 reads CASSLFGSSYEQYF. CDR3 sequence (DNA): TGTGCCAGCAGTTTATTTGGGAGCTCCTACGAGCAGTACTTC.

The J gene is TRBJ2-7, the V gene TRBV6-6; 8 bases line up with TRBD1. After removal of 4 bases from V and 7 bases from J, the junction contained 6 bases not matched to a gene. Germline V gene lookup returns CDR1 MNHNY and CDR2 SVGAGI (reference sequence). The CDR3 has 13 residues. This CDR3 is CASSSQGAREQYF. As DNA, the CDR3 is TGTGCCAGCAGTTCCCAGGGGGCGAGGGAGCAGTACTTC.

The CDR3 DNA follows: TGCGCCAGCAGTAACCCGGGGGCCGGAACCGGGGAGCTGTTTTTT. This sequence encodes CASSNPGAGTGELFF. V and J are TRBV10-1 and TRBJ2-2; TRBD1 or TRBD2 may be the D gene (6 bases each). Germline V gene sequence: CDR1 WNHNN, CDR2 SYGVQD (reference sequence). The CDR3 length is 15 residues. Trimming stripped 5 bases from V and 5 bases from J, with 15 bases between.

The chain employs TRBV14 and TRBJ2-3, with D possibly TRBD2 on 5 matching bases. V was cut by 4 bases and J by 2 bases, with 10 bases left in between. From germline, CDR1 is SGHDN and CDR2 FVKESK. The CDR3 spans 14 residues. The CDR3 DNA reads TGTGCCAGCAGCCCCGACTATGACACAGATACGCAGTATTTT. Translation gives CASSPDYDTDTQYF.

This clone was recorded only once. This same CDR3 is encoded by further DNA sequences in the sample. The CDR3 region is CASSSSSGRGYNEQFF. The CDR3 coding sequence is TGTGCCAGCAGTTCATCAAGCGGGAGGGGGTACAATGAGCAGTTCTTC. The chain carries TRBV27 and TRBJ2-1, with 10 positions matching TRBD2. The CDR3 is 16 residues long. Losses at the gene ends were 4 bases for V and 4 bases for J; bases not matched to a gene: 7. Germline V gene lookup returns CDR1 MNHEY and CDR2 SMNVEV (reference sequence).

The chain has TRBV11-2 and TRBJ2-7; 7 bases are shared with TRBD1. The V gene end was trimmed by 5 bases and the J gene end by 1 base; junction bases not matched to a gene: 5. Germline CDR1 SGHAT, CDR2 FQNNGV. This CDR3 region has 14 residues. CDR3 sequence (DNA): TGTGCCAGCAGCCTCACAGGGGCATCCTACGAGCAGTACTTC. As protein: CASSLTGASYEQYF. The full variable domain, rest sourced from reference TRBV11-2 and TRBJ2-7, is EAGVAQSPRYKIIEKRQSVAFWCNPISGHATLYWYQQILGQGPKLLIQFQNNGVVDDSQLPKDRFSAERLKGVDSTLKIQPAKLEDSAVYLCASSLTGASYEQYFGPGTRLTVT.

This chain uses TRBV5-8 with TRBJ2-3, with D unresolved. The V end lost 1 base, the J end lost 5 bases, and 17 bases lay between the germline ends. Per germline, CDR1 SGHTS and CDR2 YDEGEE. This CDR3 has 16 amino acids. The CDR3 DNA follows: TGTGCCAGCAGCTTGACGTATCGGAGAGGTATAGATACGCAGTATTTT. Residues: CASSLTYRRGIDTQYF.

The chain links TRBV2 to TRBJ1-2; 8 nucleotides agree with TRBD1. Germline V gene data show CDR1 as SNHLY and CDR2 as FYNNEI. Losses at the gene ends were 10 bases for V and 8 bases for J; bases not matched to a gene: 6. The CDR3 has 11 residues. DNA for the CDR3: TGTGCCACCGTGACAGGGGACGGCTACACCTTC. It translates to CATVTGDGYTF.

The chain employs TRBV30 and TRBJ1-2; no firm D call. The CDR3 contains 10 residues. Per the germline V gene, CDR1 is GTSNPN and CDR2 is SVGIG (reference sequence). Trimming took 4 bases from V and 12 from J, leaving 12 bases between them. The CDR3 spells CAWIGRTNTF. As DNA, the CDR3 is TGTGCCTGGATCGGGCGGACTAACACCTTC.

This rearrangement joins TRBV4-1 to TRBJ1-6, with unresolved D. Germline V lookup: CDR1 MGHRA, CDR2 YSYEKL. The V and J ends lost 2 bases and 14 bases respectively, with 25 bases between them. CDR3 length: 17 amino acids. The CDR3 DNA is TGCGCCAGCAGCCAAAAATACGCGGGGTGGCTAGGGATAACCCTCCACTTT. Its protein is CASSQKYAGWLGITLHF.

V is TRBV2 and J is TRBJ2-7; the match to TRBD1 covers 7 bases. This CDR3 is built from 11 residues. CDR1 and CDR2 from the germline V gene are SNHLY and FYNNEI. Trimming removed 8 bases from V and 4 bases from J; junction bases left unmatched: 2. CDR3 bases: TGTGCCAGCCGGGACAGATACGAGCAGTACTTC. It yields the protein CASRDRYEQYF.

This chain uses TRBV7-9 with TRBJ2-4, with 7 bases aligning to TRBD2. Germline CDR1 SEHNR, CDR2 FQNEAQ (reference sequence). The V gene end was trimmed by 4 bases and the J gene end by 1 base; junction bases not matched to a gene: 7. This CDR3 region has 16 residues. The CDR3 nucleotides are TGTGCCAGCAGCTCGGACTTGGGAGGGGCCAAAAACATTCAGTACTTC. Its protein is CASSSDLGGAKNIQYF.

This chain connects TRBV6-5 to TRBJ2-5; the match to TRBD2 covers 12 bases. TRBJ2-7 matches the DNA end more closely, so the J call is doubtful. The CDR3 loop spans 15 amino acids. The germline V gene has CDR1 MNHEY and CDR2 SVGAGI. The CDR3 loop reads CASSRTSGTSYEQYF. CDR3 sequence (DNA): TGTGCCAGCAGCCGGACTAGCGGGACCTCCTACGAGCAGTACTTC.

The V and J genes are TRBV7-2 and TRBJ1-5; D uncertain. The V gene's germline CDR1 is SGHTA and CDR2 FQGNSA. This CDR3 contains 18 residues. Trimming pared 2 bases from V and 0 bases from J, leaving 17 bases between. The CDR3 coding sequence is TGTGCCAGCAGCTTACGTGGTATGGCAATACTTAGCAATCAGCCCCAGCATTTT. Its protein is CASSLRGMAILSNQPQHF. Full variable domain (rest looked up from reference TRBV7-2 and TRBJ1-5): GAGVSQSPSNKVTEKGKDVELRCDPISGHTALYWYRQSLGQGLEFLIYFQGNSAPDKSGLPSDRFSAERTGGSVSTLTIQRTQQEDSAVYLCASSLRGMAILSNQPQHFGDGTRLSIL.

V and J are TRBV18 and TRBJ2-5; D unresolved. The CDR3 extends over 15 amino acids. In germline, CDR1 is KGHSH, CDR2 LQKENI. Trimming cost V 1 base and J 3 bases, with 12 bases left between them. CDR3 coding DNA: TGTGCCAGCTCACCACAGCTCCCCAGTGAAGAGACCCAGTACTTC. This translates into CASSPQLPSEETQYF.

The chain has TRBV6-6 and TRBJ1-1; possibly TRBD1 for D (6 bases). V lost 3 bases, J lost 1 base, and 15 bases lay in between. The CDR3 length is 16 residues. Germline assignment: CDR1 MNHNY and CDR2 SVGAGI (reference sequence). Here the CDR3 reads CASSYSPEQGNTEAFF. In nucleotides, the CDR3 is TGTGCCAGCAGTTATTCCCCGGAACAGGGGAACACTGAAGCTTTCTTT.